The 6 T cell receptor beta chains below were found in one sample sequenced in a study of shared clonotypes between healthy human individuals. The assay was immunoSEQ multiplex PCR, and TCRdb's table has in-frame clones only and misses some. The table has hundreds of thousands of clones, roughly 94% seen once. Naive CD8 cells were CD45RO-negative, positively selected for CCR7, excluding terminally differentiated effector memory CD45RA+ cells. Sequenced sample: naive CD8+ T cells sorted from blood. The receptors derive from a man in his thirties or forties in good health.

The V and J genes are TRBV11-2 and TRBJ2-3, with TRBD1 identical over 9 bases. CDR1 is SGHAT, CDR2 FQNNGV, per germline. The CDR3 consists of 14 residues. Germline trimming cut 5 bases from V and 3 bases from J; bases unmatched to any gene: 3. The CDR3 protein is CASSQGQGTDTQYF. The CDR3 DNA is TGTGCCAGCAGCCAGGGACAGGGAACAGATACGCAGTATTTT.

The V gene is TRBV7-8, the J gene TRBJ2-5; 13 positions agree with TRBD2. The CDR3 has 17 residues. CDR1 is SGHVS and CDR2 is FQNEAQ in the germline V gene. V shed 4 bases and J 0 bases; nucleotides not matched to a gene: 5. The CDR3 DNA sequence: TGTGCCAGCAGCTGGGGACTAGCGGGACTGTACCAAGAGACCCAGTACTTC. It encodes CASSWGLAGLYQETQYF. Looking up the rest from reference TRBV7-8 and TRBJ2-5 gives the full variable domain: GAGVSQSPRYKVAKRGQDVALRCDPISGHVSLFWYQQALGQGPEFLTYFQNEAQLDKSGLPSDRFFAERPEGSVSTLKIQRTQQEDSAVYLCASSWGLAGLYQETQYFGPGTRLLVL.

This chain links TRBV4-1 with TRBJ2-5; D is perhaps TRBD1 (6 bases). CDR3 length: 14 residues. V lost 2 bases and J 3 bases, leaving 10 bases between the germline ends. Per the germline V gene, CDR1 is MGHRA and CDR2 is YSYEKL. The CDR3 DNA reads as TGCGCCAGCAGCCAAAACAGGGACGAAGAGACCCAGTACTTC. It translates to CASSQNRDEETQYF.

This clone was seen once. The chain combines TRBV18 with TRBJ2-5; D is perhaps TRBD1 (7 bases). V lost 2 bases and J lost 5, with 12 bases in between. This CDR3 comprises 14 residues. Germline V lookup: CDR1 KGHSH, CDR2 LQKENI. CDR3 nucleotide sequence: TGTGCCAGCTCACCAGGAGGGGGCCGTGAGACCCAGTACTTC. This translates into CASSPGGGRETQYF.

The chain has TRBV5-1 and TRBJ1-5, with no clear D. Germline loops: CDR1 SGHRS, CDR2 YFSETQ. The CDR3 totals 13 residues. The V and J ends lost 0 bases and 6 bases respectively, with 7 bases between them. CDR3 residues: CASSLGGGQPQHF. In nucleotides, the CDR3 is TGCGCCAGCAGCTTGGGCGGAGGTCAGCCCCAGCATTTT.

J is TRBJ2-5 and V is TRBV21-1; the table assigns TRBD1, which was not confirmed against the DNA. TRBV21-1 is a documented pseudogene. The CDR3 is made up of 14 amino acids. The CDR3 nucleotides are TGTGCCAGCAGCATTCGGGACAGAGAAGAGACCCAGTACTTC. As protein: CASSIRDREETQYF.